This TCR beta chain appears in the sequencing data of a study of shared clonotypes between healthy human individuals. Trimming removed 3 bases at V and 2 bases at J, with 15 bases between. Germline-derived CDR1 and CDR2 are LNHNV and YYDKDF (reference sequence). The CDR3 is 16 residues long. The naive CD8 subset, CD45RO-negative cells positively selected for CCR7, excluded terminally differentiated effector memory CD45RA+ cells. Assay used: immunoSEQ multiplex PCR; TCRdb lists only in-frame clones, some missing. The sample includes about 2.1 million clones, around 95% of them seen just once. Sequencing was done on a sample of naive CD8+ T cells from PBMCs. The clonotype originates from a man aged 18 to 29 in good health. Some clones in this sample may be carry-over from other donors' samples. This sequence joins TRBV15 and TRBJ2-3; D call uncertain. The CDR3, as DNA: TGTGCCACCAGCAGTCCGACATCCTCGCCCACAGATACGCAGTATTTT. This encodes CATSSPTSSPTDTQYF. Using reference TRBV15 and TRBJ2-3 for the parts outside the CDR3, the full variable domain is DAMVIQNPRYQVTQFGKPVTLSCSQTLNHNVMYWYQQKSSQAPKLLFHYYDKDFNNEADTPDNFQSRRPNTSFCFLDIRSPGLGDTAMYLCATSSPTSSPTDTQYFGPGTRLTVL.